The clone carrying this T cell receptor (beta chain) appeared once. In the source study's methods: From reference gene primer amplification, estimates of nucleated cell counts were derived. TCRdb's table, derived via immunoSEQ multiplex PCR, lists solely in-frame clones and lacks some. From that table come the V and J calls and clone size; the DNA was used to work out D and trimming. The table has roughly 80,000 clones, roughly 89% seen once; the top ten hold 3.5%. This sample stems from a study of blood T cell repertoires in COVID-19. Study details: From the United States, Italy and Spain came samples of acute and convalescent COVID-19. Nucleic acid was either cDNA or gDNA, and it came from T cells, B-cell-depleted T cells, or PBMCs.

CDR3 length equals 15 residues. Germline V CDR1 and CDR2: SGDLS, YYNGEE. The V gene end was trimmed by 4 bases and the J gene end by 5 bases; junction bases not matched to a gene: 11. The clonotype comes from a man in his fifties or sixties with acute or convalescent COVID-19. The J gene is TRBJ2-5, the V gene TRBV9; 7 bases match TRBD1. The sequencing sample was made of peripheral blood. Here the CDR3 reads CASSRKTGIAETQYF. The DNA for the CDR3 is TGTGCCAGCAGCAGGAAGACAGGGATCGCGGAGACCCAGTACTTC.